This T cell receptor (beta chain) was documented in a study of shared clonotypes between healthy human individuals. The data were produced by immunoSEQ multiplex PCR, yet TCRdb's version contains in-frame clones alone and is incomplete. The table includes 2 million to 2.5 million clones, around 93% detected once. General study findings and limits: Among a handful of donors, approximately 5% of naive CD4 clonotypes were found in common. Rarefaction exposed incomplete sorted-subset sequencing despite large depth.

A single count supports this clone. Its target is unknown. Naive CD8 cells were CD45RO-negative, positively selected for CCR7, excluding terminally differentiated effector memory CD45RA+ cells. Every contributor of samples was a Caucasian grown-up residing in Nashville, Tennessee. V gave up 1 base and J gave up 3 bases, with 7 bases separating them. This CDR3 has 13 residues. The germline CDR1 and CDR2 sequences are MDHEN and SYDVKM. The V call is TRBV28, the J call TRBJ2-7, with D possibly being TRBD2 (5 bases). The material sequenced was naive CD8+ T cells from PBMCs. The receptor was derived from a man aged 18 to 35 in good health. Some clones in this sample may be carry-over from other donors' samples. CDR3 nucleotide sequence: TGTGCCAGCAGTTTATTAACTAGCTACGAGCAGTACTTC. It is translated as CASSLLTSYEQYF.